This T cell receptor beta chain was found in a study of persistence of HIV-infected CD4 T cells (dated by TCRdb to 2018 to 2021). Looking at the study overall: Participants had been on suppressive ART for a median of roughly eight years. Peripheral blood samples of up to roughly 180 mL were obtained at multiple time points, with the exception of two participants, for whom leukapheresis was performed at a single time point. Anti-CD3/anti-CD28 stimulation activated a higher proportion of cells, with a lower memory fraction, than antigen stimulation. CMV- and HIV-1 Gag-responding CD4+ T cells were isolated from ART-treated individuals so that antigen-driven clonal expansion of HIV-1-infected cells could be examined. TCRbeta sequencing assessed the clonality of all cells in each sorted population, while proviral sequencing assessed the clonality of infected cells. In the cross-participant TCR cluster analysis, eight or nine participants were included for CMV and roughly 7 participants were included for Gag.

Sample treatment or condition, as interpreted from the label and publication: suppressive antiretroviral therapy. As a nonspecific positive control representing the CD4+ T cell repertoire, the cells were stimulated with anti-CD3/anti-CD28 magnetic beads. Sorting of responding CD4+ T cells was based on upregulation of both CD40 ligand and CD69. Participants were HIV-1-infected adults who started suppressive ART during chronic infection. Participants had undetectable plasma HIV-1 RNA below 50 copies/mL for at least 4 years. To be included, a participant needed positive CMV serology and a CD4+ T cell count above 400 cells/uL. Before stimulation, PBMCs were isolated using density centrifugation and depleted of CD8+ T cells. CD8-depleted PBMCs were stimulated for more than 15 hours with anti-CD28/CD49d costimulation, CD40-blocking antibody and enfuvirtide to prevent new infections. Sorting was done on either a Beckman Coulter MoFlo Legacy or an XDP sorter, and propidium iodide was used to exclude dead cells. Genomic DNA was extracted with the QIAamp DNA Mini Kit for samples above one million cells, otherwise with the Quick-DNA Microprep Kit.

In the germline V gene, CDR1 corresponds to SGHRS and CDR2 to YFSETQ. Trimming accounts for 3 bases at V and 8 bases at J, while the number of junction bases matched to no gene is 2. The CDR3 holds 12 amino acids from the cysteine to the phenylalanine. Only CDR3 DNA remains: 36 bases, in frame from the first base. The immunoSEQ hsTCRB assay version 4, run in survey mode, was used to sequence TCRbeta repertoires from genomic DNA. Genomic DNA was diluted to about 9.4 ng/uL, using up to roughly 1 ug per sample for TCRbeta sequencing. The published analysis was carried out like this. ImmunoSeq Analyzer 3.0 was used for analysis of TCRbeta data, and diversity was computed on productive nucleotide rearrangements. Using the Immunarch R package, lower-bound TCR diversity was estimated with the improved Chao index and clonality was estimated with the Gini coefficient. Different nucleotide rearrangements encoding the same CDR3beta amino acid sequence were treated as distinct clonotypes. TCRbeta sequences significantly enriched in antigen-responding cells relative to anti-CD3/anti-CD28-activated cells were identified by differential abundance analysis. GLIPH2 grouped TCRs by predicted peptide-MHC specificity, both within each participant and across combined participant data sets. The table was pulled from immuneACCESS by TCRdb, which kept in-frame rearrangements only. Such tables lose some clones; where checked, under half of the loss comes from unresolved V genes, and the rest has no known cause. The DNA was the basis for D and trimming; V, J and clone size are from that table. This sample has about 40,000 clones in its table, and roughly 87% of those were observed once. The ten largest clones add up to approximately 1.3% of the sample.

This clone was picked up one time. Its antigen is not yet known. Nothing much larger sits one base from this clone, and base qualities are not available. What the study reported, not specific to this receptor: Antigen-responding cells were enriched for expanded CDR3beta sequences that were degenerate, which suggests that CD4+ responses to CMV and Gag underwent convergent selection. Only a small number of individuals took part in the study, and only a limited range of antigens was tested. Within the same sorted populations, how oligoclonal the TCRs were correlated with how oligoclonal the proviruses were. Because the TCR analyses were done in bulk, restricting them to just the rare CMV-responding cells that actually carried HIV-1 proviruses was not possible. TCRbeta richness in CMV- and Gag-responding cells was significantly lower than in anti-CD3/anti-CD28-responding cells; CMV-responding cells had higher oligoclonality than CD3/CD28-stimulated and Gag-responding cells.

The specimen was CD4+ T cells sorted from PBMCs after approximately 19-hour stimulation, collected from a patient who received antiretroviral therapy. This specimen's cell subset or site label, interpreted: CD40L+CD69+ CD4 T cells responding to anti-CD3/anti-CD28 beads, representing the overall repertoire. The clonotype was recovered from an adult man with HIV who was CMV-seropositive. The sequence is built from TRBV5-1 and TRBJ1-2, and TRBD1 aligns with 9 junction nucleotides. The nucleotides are TGCGCCAGCAGCTCCGGACAGGGGGGCTACACCTTC. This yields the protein CASSSGQGGYTF.